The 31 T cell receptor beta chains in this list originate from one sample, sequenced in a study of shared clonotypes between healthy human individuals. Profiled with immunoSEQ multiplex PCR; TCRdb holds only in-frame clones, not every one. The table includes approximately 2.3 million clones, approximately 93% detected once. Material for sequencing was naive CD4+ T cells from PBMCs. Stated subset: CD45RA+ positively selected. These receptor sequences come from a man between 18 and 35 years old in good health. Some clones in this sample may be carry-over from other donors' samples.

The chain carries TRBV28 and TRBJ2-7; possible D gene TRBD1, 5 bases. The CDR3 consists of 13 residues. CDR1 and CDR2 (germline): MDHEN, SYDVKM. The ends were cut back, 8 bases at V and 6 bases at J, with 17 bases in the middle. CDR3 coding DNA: TGTGCCAGCGCGCTAGGGGCCATCGGCGAGCAGTACTTC. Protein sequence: CASALGAIGEQYF.

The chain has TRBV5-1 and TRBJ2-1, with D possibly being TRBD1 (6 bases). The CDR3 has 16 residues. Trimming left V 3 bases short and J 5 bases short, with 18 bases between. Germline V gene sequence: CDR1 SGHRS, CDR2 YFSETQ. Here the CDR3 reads CASSSTPGERDNEQFF. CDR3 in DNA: TGCGCCAGCAGCTCTACCCCAGGGGAACGGGACAATGAGCAGTTCTTC.

The CDR3: CALTSGSIAGELFF. The DNA for the CDR3 is TGTGCCCTAACTAGCGGGAGTATAGCCGGGGAGCTGTTTTTT. This chain joins TRBV30 and TRBJ2-2; 11 bases agree with TRBD2. Germline V gene lookup returns CDR1 GTSNPN and CDR2 SVGIG (reference sequence). CDR3 length: 14 residues. Trimming cost V 8 bases and J 6 bases; bases outside gene matches: 8.

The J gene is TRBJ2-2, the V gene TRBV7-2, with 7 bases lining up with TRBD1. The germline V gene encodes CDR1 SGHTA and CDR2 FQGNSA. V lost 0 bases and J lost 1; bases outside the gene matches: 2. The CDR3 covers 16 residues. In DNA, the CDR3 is TGTGCCAGCAGCTTAGCCCGGACAGGGAACACCGGGGAGCTGTTTTTT. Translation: CASSLARTGNTGELFF. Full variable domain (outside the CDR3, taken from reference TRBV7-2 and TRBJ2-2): GAGVSQSPSNKVTEKGKDVELRCDPISGHTALYWYRQSLGQGLEFLIYFQGNSAPDKSGLPSDRFSAERTGGSVSTLTIQRTQQEDSAVYLCASSLARTGNTGELFFGEGSRLTVL.

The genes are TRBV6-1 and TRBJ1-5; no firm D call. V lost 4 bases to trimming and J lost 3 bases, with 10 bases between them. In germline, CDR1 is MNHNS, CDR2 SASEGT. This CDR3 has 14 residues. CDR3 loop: CASSARELNQPQHF. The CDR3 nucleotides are TGTGCCAGCAGTGCCCGGGAGCTCAATCAGCCCCAGCATTTT.

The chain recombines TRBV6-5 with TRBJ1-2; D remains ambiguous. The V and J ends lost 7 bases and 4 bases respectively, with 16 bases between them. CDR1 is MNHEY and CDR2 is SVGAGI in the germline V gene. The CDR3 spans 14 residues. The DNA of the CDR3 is TGTGCCAGCACTCGCTGGTCCGGGAGCTATGGCTACACCTTC. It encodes CASTRWSGSYGYTF.

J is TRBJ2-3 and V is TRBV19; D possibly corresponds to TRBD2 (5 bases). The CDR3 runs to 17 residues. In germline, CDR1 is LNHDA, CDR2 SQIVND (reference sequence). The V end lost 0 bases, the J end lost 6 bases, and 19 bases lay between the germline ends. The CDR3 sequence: CASSIDFTGMPRDTQYF. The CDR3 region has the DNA TGTGCCAGTAGTATAGATTTTACGGGGATGCCGCGGGATACGCAGTATTTT.

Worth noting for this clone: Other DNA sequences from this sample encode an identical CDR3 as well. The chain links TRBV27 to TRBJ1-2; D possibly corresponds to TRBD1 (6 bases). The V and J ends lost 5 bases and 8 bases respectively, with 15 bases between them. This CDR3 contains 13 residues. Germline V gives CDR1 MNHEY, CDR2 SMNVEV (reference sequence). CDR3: CASSPGQPYGYTF. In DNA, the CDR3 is TGTGCCAGCAGTCCCGGACAGCCCTACGGCTACACCTTC.

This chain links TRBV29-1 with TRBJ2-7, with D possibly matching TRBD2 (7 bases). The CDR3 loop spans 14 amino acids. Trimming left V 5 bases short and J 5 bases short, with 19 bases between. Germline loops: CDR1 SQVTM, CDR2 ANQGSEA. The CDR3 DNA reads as TGCAGCGTTTCAGTAGGGGGGGGTGAGGACGAGCAGTACTTC. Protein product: CSVSVGGGEDEQYF.

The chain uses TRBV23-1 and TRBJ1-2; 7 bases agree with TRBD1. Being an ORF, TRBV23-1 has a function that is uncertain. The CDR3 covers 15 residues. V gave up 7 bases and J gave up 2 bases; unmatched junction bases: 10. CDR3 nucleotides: TGCGCCAGCATGATCACAGGGGCCGCGAACTATGGCTACACCTTC. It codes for CASMITGAANYGYTF.

In DNA form, the CDR3 reads TGTGCCAGCAGTTCGTCAGGACTAGCGGGCTACACAGATACGCAGTATTTT. Translation: CASSSSGLAGYTDTQYF. The J gene is TRBJ2-3, the V gene TRBV28, with 11 bases that match TRBD2. The CDR3 is made up of 17 amino acids. The V segment lost 4 bases and the J segment 2 bases; nucleotides outside the gene matches: 8. Germline-derived CDR1 and CDR2 are MDHEN and SYDVKM.

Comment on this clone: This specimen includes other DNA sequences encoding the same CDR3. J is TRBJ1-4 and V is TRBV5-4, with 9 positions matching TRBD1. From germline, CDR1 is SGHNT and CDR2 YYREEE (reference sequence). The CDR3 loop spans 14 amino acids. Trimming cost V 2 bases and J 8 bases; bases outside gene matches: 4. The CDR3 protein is CASSLQGAGEKLFF. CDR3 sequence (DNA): TGTGCCAGCAGCTTACAGGGGGCTGGGGAAAAACTGTTTTTT.

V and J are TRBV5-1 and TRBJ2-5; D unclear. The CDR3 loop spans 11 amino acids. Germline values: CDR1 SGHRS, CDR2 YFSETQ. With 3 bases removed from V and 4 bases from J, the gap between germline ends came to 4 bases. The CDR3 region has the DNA TGCGCCAGCAGCTCATCAGAGACCCAGTACTTC. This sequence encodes CASSSSETQYF.

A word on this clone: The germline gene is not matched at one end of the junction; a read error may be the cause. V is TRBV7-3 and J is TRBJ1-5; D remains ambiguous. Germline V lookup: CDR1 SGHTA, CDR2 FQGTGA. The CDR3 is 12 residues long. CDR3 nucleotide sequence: TGTGCCATCCCGGCCCCCAATCACCCCCAGCATTTT. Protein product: CAIPAPNHPQHF.

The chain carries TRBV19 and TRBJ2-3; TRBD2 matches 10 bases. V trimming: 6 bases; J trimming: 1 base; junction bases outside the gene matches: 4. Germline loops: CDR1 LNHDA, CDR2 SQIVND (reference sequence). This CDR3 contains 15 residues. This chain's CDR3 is CASSLLAGGTDTQYF. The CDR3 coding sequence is TGTGCCAGTAGCCTCCTAGCGGGGGGCACAGATACGCAGTATTTT.

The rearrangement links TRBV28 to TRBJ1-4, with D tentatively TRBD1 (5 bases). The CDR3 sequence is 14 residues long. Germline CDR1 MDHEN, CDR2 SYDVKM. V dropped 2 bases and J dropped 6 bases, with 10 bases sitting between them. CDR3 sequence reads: CASSLGGLDEKLFF. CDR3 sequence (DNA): TGTGCCAGCAGTTTAGGGGGATTAGATGAAAAACTGTTTTTT.

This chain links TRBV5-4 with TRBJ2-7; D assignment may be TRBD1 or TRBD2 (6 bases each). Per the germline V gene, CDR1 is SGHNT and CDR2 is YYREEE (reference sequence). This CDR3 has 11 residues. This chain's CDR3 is CAWGARNEQYF. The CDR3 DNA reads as TGTGCTTGGGGGGCGAGGAACGAGCAGTACTTC.

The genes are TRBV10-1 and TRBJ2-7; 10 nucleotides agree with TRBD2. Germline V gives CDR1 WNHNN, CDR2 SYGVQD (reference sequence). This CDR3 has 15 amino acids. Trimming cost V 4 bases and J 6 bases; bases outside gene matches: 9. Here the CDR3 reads CASSAASGSLAEQYF. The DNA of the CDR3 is TGCGCCAGCAGTGCGGCTAGCGGGAGTTTAGCCGAGCAGTACTTC.

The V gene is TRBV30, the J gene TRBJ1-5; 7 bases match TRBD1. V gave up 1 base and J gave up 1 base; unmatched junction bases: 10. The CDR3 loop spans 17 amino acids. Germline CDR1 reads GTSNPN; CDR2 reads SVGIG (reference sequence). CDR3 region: CAWSAATGRSSNQPQHF. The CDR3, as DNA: TGTGCCTGGAGTGCGGCGACAGGGCGGTCAAGCAATCAGCCCCAGCATTTT.

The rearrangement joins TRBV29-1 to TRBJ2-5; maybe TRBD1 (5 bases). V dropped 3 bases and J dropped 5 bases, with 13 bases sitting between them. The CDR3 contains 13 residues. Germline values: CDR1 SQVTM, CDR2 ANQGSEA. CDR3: CSVDRQGWETQYF. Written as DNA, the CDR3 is TGCAGCGTTGATCGGCAGGGCTGGGAGACCCAGTACTTC.

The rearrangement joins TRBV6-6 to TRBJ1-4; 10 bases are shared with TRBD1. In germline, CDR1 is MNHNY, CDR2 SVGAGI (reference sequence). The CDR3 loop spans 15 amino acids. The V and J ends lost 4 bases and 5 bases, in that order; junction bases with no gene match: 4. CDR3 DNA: TGTGCCAGCAGTTGGGTGGACAGGGGGAATGAAAAACTGTTTTTT. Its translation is CASSWVDRGNEKLFF.

The CDR3 nucleotides are TGTGCCAGTAGTTCCCGGCTAGCGGGAGGCTACGAGCAGTACTTC. This sequence encodes CASSSRLAGGYEQYF. The chain has TRBV19 and TRBJ2-7; TRBD2 agrees at 11 bases. The CDR3 length is 15 residues. Germline CDR1 LNHDA, CDR2 SQIVND (reference sequence). Trimming removed 5 bases from V and 3 bases from J; junction bases left unmatched: 6. Complete variable domain (other parts from reference TRBV19 and TRBJ2-7): DGGITQSPKYLFRKEGQNVTLSCEQNLNHDAMYWYRQDPGQGLRLIYYSQIVNDFQKGDIAEGYSVSREKKESFPLTVTSAQKNPTAFYLCASSSRLAGGYEQYFGPGTRLTVT.

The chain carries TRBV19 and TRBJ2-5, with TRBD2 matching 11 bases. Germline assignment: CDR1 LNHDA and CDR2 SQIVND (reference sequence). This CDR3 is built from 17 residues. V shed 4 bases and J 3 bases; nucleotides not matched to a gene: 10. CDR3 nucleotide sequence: TGTGCCAGTAGTACTCAAAGACTAGCGGGGAGTAAAGAGACCCAGTACTTC. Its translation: CASSTQRLAGSKETQYF.

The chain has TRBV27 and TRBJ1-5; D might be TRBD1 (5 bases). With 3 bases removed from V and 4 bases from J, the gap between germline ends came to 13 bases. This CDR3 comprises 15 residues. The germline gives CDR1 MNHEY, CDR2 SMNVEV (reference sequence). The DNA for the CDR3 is TGTGCCAGCAGTTTGGAATCACACAGGAATCAGCCCCAGCATTTT. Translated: CASSLESHRNQPQHF.

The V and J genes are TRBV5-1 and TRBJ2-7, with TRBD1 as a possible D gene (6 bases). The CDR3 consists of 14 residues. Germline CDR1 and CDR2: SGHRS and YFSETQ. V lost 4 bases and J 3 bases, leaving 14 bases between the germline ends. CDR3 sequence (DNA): TGCGCCAGCAGCCCTTCCGGGACAAACTACGAGCAGTACTTC. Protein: CASSPSGTNYEQYF.

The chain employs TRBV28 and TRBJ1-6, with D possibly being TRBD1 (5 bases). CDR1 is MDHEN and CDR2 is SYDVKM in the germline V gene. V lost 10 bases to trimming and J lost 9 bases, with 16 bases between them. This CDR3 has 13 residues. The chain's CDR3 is CATLSQGGSPLHF. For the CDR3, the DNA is TGTGCCACTTTGTCCCAGGGAGGTTCACCCCTCCACTTT.

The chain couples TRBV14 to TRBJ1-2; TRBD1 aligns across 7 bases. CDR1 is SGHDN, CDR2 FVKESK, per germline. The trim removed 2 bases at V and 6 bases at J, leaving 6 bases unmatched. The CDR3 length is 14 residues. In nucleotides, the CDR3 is TGTGCCAGCAGCCAAACCGGGACAGCTCATGGCTACACCTTC. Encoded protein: CASSQTGTAHGYTF.

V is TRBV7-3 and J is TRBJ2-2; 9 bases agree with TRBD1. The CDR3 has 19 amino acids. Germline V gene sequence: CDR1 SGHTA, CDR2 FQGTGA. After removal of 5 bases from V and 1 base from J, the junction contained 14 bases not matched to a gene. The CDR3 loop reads CASSRRGQGIGLNTGELFF. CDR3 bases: TGTGCCAGCAGCCGGAGGGGACAGGGAATTGGCTTGAACACCGGGGAGCTGTTTTTT.

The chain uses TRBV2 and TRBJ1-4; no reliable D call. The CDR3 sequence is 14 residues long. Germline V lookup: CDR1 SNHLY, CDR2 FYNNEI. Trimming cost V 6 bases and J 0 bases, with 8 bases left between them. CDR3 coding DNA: TGTGCCAGCAGGGGGAGCTCAACTAATGAAAAACTGTTTTTT. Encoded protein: CASRGSSTNEKLFF.

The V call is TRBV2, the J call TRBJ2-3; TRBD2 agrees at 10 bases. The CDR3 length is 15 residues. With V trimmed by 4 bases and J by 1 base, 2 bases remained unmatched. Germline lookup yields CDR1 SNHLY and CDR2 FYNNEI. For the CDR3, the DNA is TGTGCCAGCAGTGTTGGGACTAGCGGCACAGATACGCAGTATTTT. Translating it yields CASSVGTSGTDTQYF.

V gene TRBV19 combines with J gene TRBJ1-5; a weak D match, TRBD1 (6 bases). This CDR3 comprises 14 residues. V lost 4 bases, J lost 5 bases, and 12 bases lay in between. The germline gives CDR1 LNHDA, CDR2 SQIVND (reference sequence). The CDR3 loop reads CASSKQGRDQPQHF. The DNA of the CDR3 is TGTGCCAGTAGTAAACAGGGTCGGGATCAGCCCCAGCATTTT.